Listed below are T cell receptor beta chains from one sample, sequenced in a study of cytomegalovirus exposure and HLA in healthy donors. Assay: immunoSEQ multiplex PCR; the TCRdb copy retains only in-frame clones and omits some. The sample gives about 150,000 clones, 77% of which show up once; less than 5% is in the top ten. Sequencing was carried out using PBMCs. The receptor set was obtained from a male donor in good health and CMV-seronegative. Both conserved end residues are part of each CDR3. The D gene is left open where the match is weak.

D gene	J gene	V gene	CDR3 protein
TRBD1	TRBJ1-4	TRBV5-1	CASRPGTGRGFNEKLFF
-	TRBJ2-3	TRBV6-6	CASIPGQLLTDTQYF
TRBD2	TRBJ2-7	TRBV29-1	CSVEASGTAGEQYF
TRBD2	TRBJ2-1	TRBV6-4	CASSPRVSLADYNEQFF
-	TRBJ1-3	TRBV5-1	CASSFGGVGVRDTIYF
-	TRBJ2-2	TRBV6-4	CASSAVGLAGELFF
TRBD2	TRBJ2-3	TRBV30	CAWSVQRGSTDTQYF
-	TRBJ2-2	TRBV28	CASSLLTGELFF
-	TRBJ2-6	TRBV19	CASMEGRTGANVLTF
TRBD2	TRBJ2-3	TRBV4-3	CASSQDPGTSGATDTQYF
TRBD1	TRBJ2-3	TRBV2	CATSKGQSSTDTQYF
TRBD1	TRBJ1-6	TRBV19	CASSQDRGRTSPLHF
-	TRBJ2-7	TRBV7-6	CASSLGAGAYEQYF
-	TRBJ2-3	TRBV27	CASSFSGTGTLDTQYF
-	TRBJ1-2	TRBV5-4	CASSLSLNGANYGYTF
-	TRBJ1-2	TRBV19	CASSMRADGYTF
-	TRBJ2-7	TRBV27	CASARQDPSYEQYF
-	TRBJ2-3	TRBV10-3	CAISESRWAITDTQYF
-	TRBJ2-7	TRBV4-1	CASSQQLQGRPYEQYF
-	TRBJ2-7	TRBV19	CASSMAHDYEQYF
TRBD2	TRBJ2-3	TRBV6-4	CASSDSSGGTDTQYF
-	TRBJ2-7	TRBV18	CASSPGESVSYEQYF
-	TRBJ2-7	TRBV4-3	CASSQHSSYEQYF
-	TRBJ2-3	TRBV28	CASSLVLTGFTDTQYF
-	TRBJ1-1	TRBV9	CASGQMNTEAFF
-	TRBJ1-2	TRBV19	CASSPQQVVTYGYTF
TRBD1	TRBJ2-5	TRBV18	CATVQGARETQYF
TRBD2	TRBJ2-3	TRBV7-3	CASSAYVGGGGGTDTQYF
TRBD2	TRBJ2-1	TRBV5-6	CASSLRTSGSRNEQFF
TRBD2	TRBJ2-6	TRBV9	CASSVEVAGAGANVLTF
TRBD2	TRBJ2-1	TRBV9	CASSVKGSGRGVEQFF
TRBD2	TRBJ2-7	TRBV19	CASSTGTSGSGYEQYF
-	TRBJ1-3	TRBV30	CTWIIYSGNTIYF
-	TRBJ2-4	TRBV6-1	CASSEVWRTLVDIQYF
-	TRBJ2-4	TRBV11-2	CASSSLPGGLAKNIQYF
-	TRBJ1-1	TRBV29-1	CSVEGRQFLAEAFF
-	TRBJ1-5	TRBV27	CASSFLPPQTSDQPQHF
TRBD1	TRBJ1-1	TRBV10-3	CAIGGTGGAGEAFF
TRBD2	TRBJ2-1	TRBV7-2	CASSPQAGGLNEQFF
-	TRBJ1-2	TRBV5-4	CASSLDMYGYTF
TRBD2	TRBJ2-3	TRBV6-6	CASSHGGILAGDTQYF
TRBD2	TRBJ2-3	TRBV2	CASLGLAGVADTQYF
-	TRBJ1-5	TRBV18	CASSPGQGLNQPQHF
TRBD1	TRBJ2-5	TRBV27	CASSRQGQGWETQYF
TRBD2	TRBJ2-3	TRBV19	CASSDSSGLTDTQYF
-	TRBJ1-1	TRBV29-1	CSAGGKRGTEAFF
-	TRBJ2-7	TRBV6-5	CASSSGGTYEQYF
-	TRBJ2-4	TRBV7-8	CASSFNLGGRGSQYF
-	TRBJ1-2	TRBV5-7	CATPDPRGNYGYTF
TRBD1	TRBJ1-3	TRBV7-2	CASSSGPRQGLGIGNTIYF
TRBD1	TRBJ1-5	TRBV6-9	CASSPPCLRDSNSNQPQHF
TRBD1	TRBJ2-1	TRBV5-4	CASSSTGINEQFF
-	TRBJ2-7	TRBV5-6	CASSLTVYEQYF